One sample yielded the 6 T cell receptor beta chains listed below, sequenced in a study of blood T cell repertoires in COVID-19. Assay: immunoSEQ multiplex PCR; the TCRdb copy retains only in-frame clones and omits some. The table lists around 50,000 clones, 85% to 90% of them singletons. The sequencing input was peripheral blood. The receptor source for this set is a man over 45 with active COVID-19.

V usage is TRBV19 and J usage is TRBJ2-1; maybe TRBD2 (5 bases). Trimming stripped 1 base from V and 2 bases from J, with 9 bases between. This CDR3 contains 15 residues. The germline V gene has CDR1 LNHDA and CDR2 SQIVND (reference sequence). The CDR3 region has the DNA TGTGCCAGTAGTATAGGTGTACTAGCCTACAATGAGCAGTTCTTC. Its protein product is CASSIGVLAYNEQFF.

The CDR3 region is CASSLTRGVGTEAFF. CDR3 sequence (DNA): TGTGCCAGCAGTTTAACCCGGGGTGTAGGCACTGAAGCTTTCTTT. The chain links TRBV27 to TRBJ1-1; no firm D call. CDR1 and CDR2 (germline): MNHEY, SMNVEV (reference sequence). The CDR3 loop spans 15 amino acids. Trimming pared 2 bases from V and 4 bases from J, leaving 14 bases between.

The genes are TRBV9 and TRBJ2-1; 8 bases agree with TRBD1. V lost 2 bases to trimming and J lost 4 bases; unmatched junction nucleotides: 5. CDR1 is SGDLS and CDR2 is YYNGEE in the germline V gene. The CDR3 length is 15 residues. CDR3: CASSVRGQVYNEQFF. CDR3 in DNA: TGTGCCAGCAGCGTGCGGGGACAGGTATACAATGAGCAGTTCTTC.

V is TRBV2 and J is TRBJ2-1; 9 nucleotides line up with TRBD2. Germline CDR1 SNHLY, CDR2 FYNNEI. CDR3 size: 14 residues. V shed 5 bases, J shed 8 bases, and the junction held 7 bases outside the gene matches. The CDR3 DNA sequence: TGTGCCAGCAGTTGGGCTAGCGGGGCGGATGAGCAGTTCTTC. Its protein is CASSWASGADEQFF.

The chain combines TRBV19 with TRBJ2-7, with 7 bases identical to TRBD1. Trimming at V came to 4 bases and at J to 2 bases, leaving 8 bases not matched to a gene. The CDR3 is 15 amino acids. The V gene's germline CDR1 is LNHDA and CDR2 SQIVND (reference sequence). DNA of the CDR3: TGTGCCAGTAGTACCGCTCCCGGGACAGCCTACGAGCAGTACTTC. This encodes CASSTAPGTAYEQYF. The entire variable domain, with the rest obtained from reference TRBV19 and TRBJ2-7, is as follows: DGGITQSPKYLFRKEGQNVTLSCEQNLNHDAMYWYRQDPGQGLRLIYYSQIVNDFQKGDIAEGYSVSREKKESFPLTVTSAQKNPTAFYLCASSTAPGTAYEQYFGPGTRLTVT.

The genes are TRBV3-1 (or the pseudogene TRBV3-2) and TRBJ2-3; 7 bases map to TRBD2. The CDR3 consists of 14 residues. The V and J ends lost 2 bases and 4 bases, in that order; junction bases with no gene match: 3. Germline V CDR1 and CDR2: LGHDT, YNNKEL (reference sequence). The CDR3 sequence: CASSQHREADTQYF. CDR3 coding DNA: TGTGCCAGCAGCCAACACCGGGAGGCAGATACGCAGTATTTT.